The source of this T cell receptor (beta chain) is a study of T-cell memory formation after mild COVID-19. CDR1 MNHEY and CDR2 SMNVEV come from the germline V gene (reference sequence). V lost 4 bases, J lost 1 base, and 9 bases lay in between. The CDR3 contains 14 residues. General study points: Mainly CM and EM harbored the contracting CD4+ clones; mainly EMRA harbored the CD8+ ones.

TCRdb used MiXCR to reprocess the 5' RACE reads, holding one entry per CDR3 protein. Among hundreds of thousands of distinct CDR3 sequences, less than 25% were seen once, and the ten largest hold 8.8%. As for this clonotype: Its specificity is unknown.

This sequence originates from an adult woman who had mild COVID-19 (a few samples of this study predate the infection). Cell type and time point are not known. Sequencing was done on a sample of PBMCs or a T cell subset sorted from them (not recorded which). The chain links TRBV27 to TRBJ2-3, with unresolved D. DNA of the CDR3: TGTGCCAGCAGTTCCCCCCGGCGCACAGATACGCAGTATTTT. The encoded protein is CASSSPRRTDTQYF.